The 19 T cell receptor beta chains below come from one sample, sequenced in a study of graft-versus-host responses after intestinal transplantation. Their antigens remain unidentified. The method was immunoSEQ multiplex PCR; TCRdb's version includes in-frame clones alone and lacks a portion of them. The table lists 50,000 to 75,000 clones, around 93% of them singletons. This sample comprised unstimulated CD4+ T cells sorted from spleen or lymph node cells, obtained before transplant. These TCRs come from a human donor who was the organ donor for an intestinal transplant.

V is TRBV29-1 and J is TRBJ1-1, with a tentative D call TRBD1 (5 bases). V was clipped by 6 bases and J by 0 bases, with 14 bases between them. The CDR3 runs 14 residues. Per germline, CDR1 SQVTM and CDR2 ANQGSEA. CDR3 coding DNA: TGCAGCGTAACCCCCGGGACGGTGAACACTGAAGCTTTCTTT. Encoded protein: CSVTPGTVNTEAFF.

The rearrangement uses TRBV7-9 and TRBJ1-1; the D is unclear. The ends were cut back, 3 bases at V and 1 base at J, with 6 bases in the middle. The germline CDR1 and CDR2 sequences are SEHNR and FQNEAQ (reference sequence). This CDR3 has 13 amino acids. CDR3 sequence (DNA): TGTGCCAGCAGCTTCACAACGAACACTGAAGCTTTCTTT. Its translation is CASSFTTNTEAFF.

The rearrangement uses TRBV6-1 and TRBJ2-7; 7 positions match TRBD1. Germline-derived CDR1 and CDR2 are MNHNS and SASEGT. J lost 0 bases, V lost 10 bases, and 6 bases had no gene match. This CDR3 is built from 13 residues. The CDR3 reads CAITGDNSYEQYF. In DNA form, the CDR3 reads TGTGCCATTACAGGGGACAACTCCTACGAGCAGTACTTC.

This rearrangement joins TRBV9 to TRBJ2-1; 7 nucleotides agree with TRBD2. The length of the CDR3 is 14 residues. The V and J ends lost 4 bases and 8 bases, in that order; junction bases with no gene match: 9. Germline CDR1 and CDR2: SGDLS and YYNGEE. As DNA, the CDR3 is TGTGCCAGCAGCCTTCACGGGACTAAAGATGAGCAGTTCTTC. As protein: CASSLHGTKDEQFF.

With regard to this clone: An end of the junction differs from the germline gene, which may be a read error. The chain has TRBV7-3 and TRBJ1-1; 7 bases agree with TRBD1. The CDR3 extends over 13 amino acids. Germline values: CDR1 SGHTA, CDR2 FQGTGA. DNA for the CDR3: TGTGCCAGCAGCTTGACAGGGAACGCTGAAGCTTTCTTT. It encodes CASSLTGNAEAFF.

The gene calls are TRBV21-1 and TRBJ1-5. TRBV21-1 is a pseudogene segment. The length of the CDR3 is 16 residues. This chain's CDR3 is CASSRRVHWHHQPQHF. Here the CDR3 DNA reads TGTGCCAGCAGTAGACGAGTACATTGGCATCATCAGCCCCAGCATTTT.

The chain couples TRBV6-1 to TRBJ1-2, with D possibly matching TRBD1 (5 bases). Germline V gene data show CDR1 as MNHNS and CDR2 as SASEGT. The V end was cut by 6 bases, the J end by 8 bases, with 16 bases between. This CDR3 is 13 amino acids long. This CDR3 is CASRPTAGSGYTF. For the CDR3, the DNA is TGTGCCAGCAGACCCACGGCAGGGAGCGGCTACACCTTC.

The CDR3 nucleotides read TGTGCCAGCAGCTTAGCTGACAGGGGCCCGTCACAGCCCCAGCATTTT. Its translation: CASSLADRGPSQPQHF. The rearrangement links TRBV7-8 to TRBJ1-5, with 8 bases matching TRBD1. V dropped 0 bases and J dropped 7; count of bases not matched to a gene: 8. Germline-derived CDR1 and CDR2 are SGHVS and FQNEAQ. The CDR3 covers 16 residues.

This clone came up a few times. V usage is TRBV6-1 and J usage is TRBJ2-4; D gene uncertain. Germline V gene lookup returns CDR1 MNHNS and CDR2 SASEGT. The ends were cut back, 6 bases at V and 6 bases at J, with 12 bases in the middle. This CDR3 region has 13 residues. The CDR3 spells CASRAPGGNIQYF. CDR3 bases: TGTGCCAGCAGGGCCCCCGGCGGAAACATTCAGTACTTC.

This chain links TRBV2 with TRBJ1-4; D is undetermined. CDR1 and CDR2 (germline): SNHLY, FYNNEI. This CDR3 is 14 amino acids long. V was clipped by 6 bases and J by 3 bases, with 11 bases between them. CDR3 residues: CASSGTRANEKLFF. CDR3 DNA: TGTGCCAGCAGCGGAACGAGAGCTAATGAAAAACTGTTTTTT. The whole variable domain, filled in from reference TRBV2 and TRBJ1-4, reads EPEVTQTPSHQVTQMGQEVILRCVPISNHLYFYWYRQILGQKVEFLVSFYNNEISEKSEIFDDQFSVERPDGSNFTLKIRSTKLEDSAMYFCASSGTRANEKLFFGSGTQLSVL.

V usage is TRBV27 and J usage is TRBJ2-7, with 12 positions matching TRBD2. Germline trimming cut 6 bases from V and 5 bases from J; bases unmatched to any gene: 17. The CDR3 is 18 amino acids. Germline values: CDR1 MNHEY, CDR2 SMNVEV (reference sequence). DNA of the CDR3: TGTGCCAGCAGCTATACCATAAACGGACTAGCGGGGCACAACGAGCAGTACTTC. Translating it yields CASSYTINGLAGHNEQYF.

The chain links TRBV6-5 to TRBJ2-4, with D perhaps given as TRBD1 or TRBD2 (5 bases each). The CDR3 covers 14 residues. V was clipped by 0 bases and J by 7 bases, with 10 bases between them. Per germline, CDR1 MNHEY and CDR2 SVGAGI. In DNA, the CDR3 is TGTGCCAGCAGTTACTCAAGGGGCGGGAACATTCAGTACTTC. This codes for CASSYSRGGNIQYF.

V and J are TRBV20-1 and TRBJ2-7; possible D gene TRBD1, 5 bases. The CDR3 covers 10 residues. Germline assignment: CDR1 DFQATT and CDR2 SNEGSKA (reference sequence). V was pared by 2 bases and J by 8 bases, with 7 bases between. CDR3 loop: CSARMGQQYF. The CDR3 coding sequence is TGCAGTGCTAGAATGGGGCAGCAGTACTTC.

The rearrangement links TRBV9 to TRBJ1-3; D is undetermined. CDR1 SGDLS and CDR2 YYNGEE come from the germline V gene. This CDR3 contains 15 residues. V dropped 4 bases and J dropped 4 bases, with 15 bases sitting between them. CDR3 sequence: CASSPTPGKGNTIYF. In DNA, the CDR3 is TGTGCCAGCAGCCCGACCCCGGGGAAAGGAAACACCATATATTTT. Looking up the rest from reference TRBV9 and TRBJ1-3 gives the full variable domain: DSGVTQTPKHLITATGQRVTLRCSPRSGDLSVYWYQQSLDQGLQFLIQYYNGEERAKGNILERFSAQQFPDLHSELNLSSLELGDSALYFCASSPTPGKGNTIYFGEGSWLTVV.

This clone was seen a few times. This CDR3 is also generated by other DNA sequences in the sample. V and J are TRBV6-5 and TRBJ1-5, with 9 bases lining up with TRBD1. Germline trimming cut 0 bases from V and 5 bases from J; bases unmatched to any gene: 2. Germline CDR1 reads MNHEY; CDR2 reads SVGAGI. CDR3 length: 15 residues. The CDR3 reads CASSYSWTGDQPQHF. CDR3 DNA: TGTGCCAGCAGTTACTCGTGGACAGGGGATCAGCCCCAGCATTTT.

CDR3 coding DNA: TGTGCCAGCAGCCCGGGACGGGGTGAGCAGTTCTTC. This gives the protein CASSPGRGEQFF. The chain uses TRBV7-3 and TRBJ2-1; perhaps D is TRBD1 or TRBD2 (5 bases each). Germline V lookup: CDR1 SGHTA, CDR2 FQGTGA. V dropped 5 bases and J dropped 9 bases, with 11 bases sitting between them. The CDR3 extends over 12 amino acids.

The chain links TRBV5-1 to TRBJ2-3; D ambiguous. CDR1 and CDR2 (germline): SGHRS, YFSETQ. The V gene lost 0 bases and the J gene lost 2 bases, with 13 bases spanning the gap. The CDR3 loop spans 16 amino acids. CDR3 sequence reads: CASSLAQLSFTDTQYF. The CDR3 region has the DNA TGCGCCAGCAGCTTGGCACAGCTCTCCTTCACAGATACGCAGTATTTT.

The CDR3 region has the DNA TGTGCCAGCAGCTTCCGAGGGGACAGGGCCTACGAGCAGTACTTC. Protein: CASSFRGDRAYEQYF. This chain joins TRBV7-8 and TRBJ2-7; TRBD1 matches 9 bases. V trimming: 3 bases; J trimming: 2 bases; junction bases outside the gene matches: 5. The CDR3 is 15 amino acids. Germline V CDR1 and CDR2: SGHVS, FQNEAQ. The variable domain in full, with the rest retrieved from reference TRBV7-8 and TRBJ2-7, is GAGVSQSPRYKVAKRGQDVALRCDPISGHVSLFWYQQALGQGPEFLTYFQNEAQLDKSGLPSDRFFAERPEGSVSTLKIQRTQQEDSAVYLCASSFRGDRAYEQYFGPGTRLTVT.

CDR3 amino acids: CASKGRGIYSYEQYF. The DNA of the CDR3 is TGTGCCAGCAAGGGGCGAGGGATTTACTCCTACGAGCAGTACTTC. The genes are TRBV7-3 and TRBJ2-7; either TRBD1 or TRBD2 may supply D (5 bases each). Between the trimmed V and J ends, which lost 7 bases and 0 bases, there was a span of 16 bases. Germline CDR1 is SGHTA and CDR2 is FQGTGA. This CDR3 contains 15 residues.